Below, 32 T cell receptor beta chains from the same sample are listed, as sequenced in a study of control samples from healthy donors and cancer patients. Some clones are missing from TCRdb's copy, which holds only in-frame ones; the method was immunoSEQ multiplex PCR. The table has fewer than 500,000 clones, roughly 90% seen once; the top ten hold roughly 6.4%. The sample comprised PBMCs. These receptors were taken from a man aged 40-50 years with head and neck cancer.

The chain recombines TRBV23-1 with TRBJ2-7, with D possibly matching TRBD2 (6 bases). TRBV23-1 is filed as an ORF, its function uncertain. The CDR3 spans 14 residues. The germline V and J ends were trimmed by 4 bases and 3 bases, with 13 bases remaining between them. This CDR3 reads CASSPGTSHYEQYF. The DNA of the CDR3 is TGCGCCAGCAGTCCCGGGACTTCGCACTACGAGCAGTACTTC.

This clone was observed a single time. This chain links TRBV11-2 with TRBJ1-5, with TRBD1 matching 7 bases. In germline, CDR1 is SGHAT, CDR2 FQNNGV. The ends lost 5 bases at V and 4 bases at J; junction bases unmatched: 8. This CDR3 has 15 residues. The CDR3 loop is CASSQGEGRNQPQHF. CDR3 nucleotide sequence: TGTGCCAGCAGCCAGGGGGAGGGACGGAATCAGCCCCAGCATTTT.

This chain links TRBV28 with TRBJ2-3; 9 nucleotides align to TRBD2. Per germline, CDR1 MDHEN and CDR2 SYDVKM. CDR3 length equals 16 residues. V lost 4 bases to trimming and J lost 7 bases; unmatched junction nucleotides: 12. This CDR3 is CASSSRLAVVVYTQYF. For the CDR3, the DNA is TGTGCCAGCAGTTCCCGACTAGCGGTCGTAGTCTATACGCAGTATTTT.

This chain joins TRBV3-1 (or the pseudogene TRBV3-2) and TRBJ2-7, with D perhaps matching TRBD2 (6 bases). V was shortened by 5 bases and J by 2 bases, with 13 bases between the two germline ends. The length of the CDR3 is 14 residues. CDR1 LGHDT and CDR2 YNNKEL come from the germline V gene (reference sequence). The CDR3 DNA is TGTGCCAGCAGCTCTCGGACTAACACCTACGAGCAGTACTTC. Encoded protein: CASSSRTNTYEQYF.

CDR3 DNA: TGCAGTGCCAAAGGGGGTACTGAAGCTTTCTTT. Translated, it gives CSAKGGTEAFF. The V and J genes are TRBV20-1 and TRBJ1-1; TRBD1 is a possible D gene (6 bases). The CDR3 totals 11 residues. V lost 6 bases and J 5 bases, leaving 10 bases between the germline ends. The germline V gene has CDR1 DFQATT and CDR2 SNEGSKA (reference sequence).

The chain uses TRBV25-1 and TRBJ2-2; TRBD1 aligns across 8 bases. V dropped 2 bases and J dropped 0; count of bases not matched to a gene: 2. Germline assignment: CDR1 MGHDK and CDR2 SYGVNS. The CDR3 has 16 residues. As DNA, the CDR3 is TGTGCCAGCAGTGAAGGGACAGGAACGAACACCGGGGAGCTGTTTTTT. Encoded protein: CASSEGTGTNTGELFF. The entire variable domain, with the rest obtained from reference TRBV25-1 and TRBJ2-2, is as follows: EADIYQTPRYLVIGTGKKITLECSQTMGHDKMYWYQQDPGMELHLIHYSYGVNSTEKGDLSSESTVSRIRTEHFPLTLESARPSHTSQYLCASSEGTGTNTGELFFGEGSRLTVL.

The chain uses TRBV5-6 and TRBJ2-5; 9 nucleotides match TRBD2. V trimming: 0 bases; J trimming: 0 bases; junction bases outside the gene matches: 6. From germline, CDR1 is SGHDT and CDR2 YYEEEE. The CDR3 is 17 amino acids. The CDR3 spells CASSLGLAEAYQETQYF. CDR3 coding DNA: TGTGCCAGCAGCTTGGGACTAGCGGAGGCGTACCAAGAGACCCAGTACTTC.

In DNA, the CDR3 is TGTGCCAGCAGTTCTGTTAGACGGACAGGGGCCCACGAGCAGTACTTC. Amino acid sequence: CASSSVRRTGAHEQYF. This rearrangement joins TRBV6-5 to TRBJ2-7; 9 nucleotides line up with TRBD1. The V gene end was trimmed by 4 bases and the J gene end by 5 bases; junction bases not matched to a gene: 12. CDR3 size: 16 residues. CDR1 and CDR2 (germline): MNHEY, SVGAGI.

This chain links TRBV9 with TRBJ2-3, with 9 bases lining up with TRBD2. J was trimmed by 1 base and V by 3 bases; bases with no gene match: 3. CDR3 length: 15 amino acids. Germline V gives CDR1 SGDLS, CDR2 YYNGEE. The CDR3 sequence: CASSASGARTDTQYF. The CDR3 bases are TGTGCCAGCAGCGCTAGCGGGGCCCGCACAGATACGCAGTATTTT.

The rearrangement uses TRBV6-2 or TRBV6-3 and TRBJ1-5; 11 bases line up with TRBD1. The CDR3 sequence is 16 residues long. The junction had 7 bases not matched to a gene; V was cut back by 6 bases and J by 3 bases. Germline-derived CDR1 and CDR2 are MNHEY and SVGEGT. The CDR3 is CASSFRDRGINQPQHF. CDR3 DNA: TGTGCCAGCAGCTTCCGGGACAGGGGGATCAATCAGCCCCAGCATTTT.

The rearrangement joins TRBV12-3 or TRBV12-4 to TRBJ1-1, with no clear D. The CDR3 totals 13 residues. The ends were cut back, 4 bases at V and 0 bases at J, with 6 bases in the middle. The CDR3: CASSSGLNTEAFF. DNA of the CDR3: TGTGCCAGCAGTTCCGGCCTGAACACTGAAGCTTTCTTT.

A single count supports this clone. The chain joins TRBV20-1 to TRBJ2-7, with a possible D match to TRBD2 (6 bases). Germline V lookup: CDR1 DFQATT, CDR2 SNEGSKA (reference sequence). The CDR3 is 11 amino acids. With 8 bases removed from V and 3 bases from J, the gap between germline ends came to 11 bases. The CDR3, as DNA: TGCAGTCCCATGGGGGGCTACGAGCAGTACTTC. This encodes CSPMGGYEQYF.

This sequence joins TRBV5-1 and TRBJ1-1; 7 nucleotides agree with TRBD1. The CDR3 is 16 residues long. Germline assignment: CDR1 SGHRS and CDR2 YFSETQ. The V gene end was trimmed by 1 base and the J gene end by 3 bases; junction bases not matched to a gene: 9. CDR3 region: CASSLSTGRADTEAFF. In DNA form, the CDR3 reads TGCGCCAGCAGCTTGTCGACAGGGAGGGCAGACACTGAAGCTTTCTTT.

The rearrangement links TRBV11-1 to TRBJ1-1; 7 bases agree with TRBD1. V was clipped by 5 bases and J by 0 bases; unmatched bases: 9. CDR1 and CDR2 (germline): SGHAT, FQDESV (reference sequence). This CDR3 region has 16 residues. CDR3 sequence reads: CASSAGTAAVNTEAFF. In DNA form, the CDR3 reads TGTGCCAGCAGCGCTGGGACAGCCGCAGTGAACACTGAAGCTTTCTTT.

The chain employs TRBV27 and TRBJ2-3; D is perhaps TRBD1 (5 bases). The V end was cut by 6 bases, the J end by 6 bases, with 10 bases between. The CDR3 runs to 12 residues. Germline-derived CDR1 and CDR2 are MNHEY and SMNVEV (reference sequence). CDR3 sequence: CASSKGWDTQYF. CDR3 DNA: TGTGCCAGCAGCAAGGGGTGGGATACGCAGTATTTT.

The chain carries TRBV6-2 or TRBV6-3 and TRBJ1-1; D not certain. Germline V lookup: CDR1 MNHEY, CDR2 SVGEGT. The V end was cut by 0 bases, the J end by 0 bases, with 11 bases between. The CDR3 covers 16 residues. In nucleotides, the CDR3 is TGTGCCAGCAGTTACTCGATCGCGTCGATGAACACTGAAGCTTTCTTT. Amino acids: CASSYSIASMNTEAFF.

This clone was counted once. The CDR3 nucleotides are TGTGCCAGCAGCCGGGCCGGGGCTGATACGCAGTATTTT. Amino acid sequence: CASSRAGADTQYF. The J gene is TRBJ2-3, the V gene TRBV5-4; D tentatively fits TRBD1 or TRBD2 (5 bases each). The CDR3 runs to 13 residues. In germline, CDR1 is SGHNT, CDR2 YYREEE (reference sequence). V lost 4 bases to trimming and J lost 6 bases, with 12 bases between them.

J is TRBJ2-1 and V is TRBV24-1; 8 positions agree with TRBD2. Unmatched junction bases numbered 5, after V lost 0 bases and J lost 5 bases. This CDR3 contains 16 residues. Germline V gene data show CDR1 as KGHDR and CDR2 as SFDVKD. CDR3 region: CATSDLSGTRHNEQFF. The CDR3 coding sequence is TGTGCCACCAGTGATTTGTCTGGGACTAGACACAATGAGCAGTTCTTC.

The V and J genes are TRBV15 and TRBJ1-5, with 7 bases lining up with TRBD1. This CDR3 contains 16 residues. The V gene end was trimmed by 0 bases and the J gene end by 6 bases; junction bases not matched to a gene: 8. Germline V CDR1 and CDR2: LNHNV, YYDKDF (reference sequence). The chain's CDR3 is CATSRDSTGISQPQHF. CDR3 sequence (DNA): TGTGCCACCAGCAGAGATTCGACAGGGATCAGTCAGCCCCAGCATTTT.

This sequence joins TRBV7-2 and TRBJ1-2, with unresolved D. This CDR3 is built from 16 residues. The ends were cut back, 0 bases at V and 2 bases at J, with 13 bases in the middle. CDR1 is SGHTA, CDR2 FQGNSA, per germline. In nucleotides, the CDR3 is TGTGCCAGCAGCTTAGCGCTCGCGGGGATCAACTATGGCTACACCTTC. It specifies CASSLALAGINYGYTF.

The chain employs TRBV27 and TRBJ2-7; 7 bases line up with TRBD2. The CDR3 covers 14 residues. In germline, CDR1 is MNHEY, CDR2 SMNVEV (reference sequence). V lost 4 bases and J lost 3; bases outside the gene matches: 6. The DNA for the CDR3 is TGTGCCAGCAGTTCTGGGGGGGGAGGCTACGAGCAGTACTTC. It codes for CASSSGGGGYEQYF.

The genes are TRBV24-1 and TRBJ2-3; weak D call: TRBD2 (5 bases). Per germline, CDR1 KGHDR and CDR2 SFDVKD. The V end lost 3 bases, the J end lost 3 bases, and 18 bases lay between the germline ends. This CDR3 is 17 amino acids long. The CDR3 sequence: CATSDPLQRSSTDTQYF. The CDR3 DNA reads TGTGCCACCAGTGATCCCCTCCAGCGGAGCAGTACAGATACGCAGTATTTT.

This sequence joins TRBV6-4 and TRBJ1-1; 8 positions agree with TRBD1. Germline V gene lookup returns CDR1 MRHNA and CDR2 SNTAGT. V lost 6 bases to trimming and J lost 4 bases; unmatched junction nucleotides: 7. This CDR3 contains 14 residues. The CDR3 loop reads CASREDRDGTEAFF. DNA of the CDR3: TGTGCCAGCAGGGAGGACAGGGATGGCACTGAAGCTTTCTTT.

Here the CDR3 reads CSVIARGREQYF. The CDR3 DNA is TGCAGCGTTATAGCCAGGGGGAGAGAGCAGTACTTC. The rearrangement joins TRBV29-1 to TRBJ2-7; 7 positions agree with TRBD1. With 5 bases clipped from V and 7 bases from J, the junction kept 8 bases outside the gene matches. The CDR3 spans 12 residues. Germline loops: CDR1 SQVTM, CDR2 ANQGSEA.

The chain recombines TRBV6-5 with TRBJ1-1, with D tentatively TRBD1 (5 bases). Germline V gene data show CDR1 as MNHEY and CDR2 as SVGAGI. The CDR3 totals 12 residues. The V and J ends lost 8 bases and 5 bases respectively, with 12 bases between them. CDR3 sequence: CASSRTTTEAFF. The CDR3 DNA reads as TGTGCCAGCTCGCGGACAACGACTGAAGCTTTCTTT.

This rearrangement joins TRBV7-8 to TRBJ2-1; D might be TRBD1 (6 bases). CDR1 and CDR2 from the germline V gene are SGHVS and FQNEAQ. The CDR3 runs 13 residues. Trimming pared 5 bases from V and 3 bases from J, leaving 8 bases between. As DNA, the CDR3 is TGTGCCAGCAGCCGGGACAACTACAATGAGCAGTTCTTC. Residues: CASSRDNYNEQFF.

The CDR3 loop is CASSAGLDLEAFF. The CDR3 nucleotides read TGTGCCAGCAGCGCCGGGCTGGACCTTGAAGCTTTCTTT. The V gene is TRBV7-9, the J gene TRBJ1-1; D uncertain. V was shortened by 5 bases and J by 7 bases, with 14 bases between the two germline ends. This CDR3 region has 13 residues. Germline assignment: CDR1 SEHNR and CDR2 FQNEAQ (reference sequence). The variable domain in full, completed from reference TRBV7-9 and TRBJ1-1, reads DTGVSQNPRHKITKRGQNVTFRCDPISEHNRLYWYRQTLGQGPEFLTYFQNEAQLEKSRLLSDRFSAERPKGSFSTLEIQRTEQGDSAMYLCASSAGLDLEAFFGQGTRLTVV.

The CDR3 coding sequence is TGTGCCAGCGCGAGCGGGCGGATAGTTAATGGCTACACCTTC. This sequence encodes CASASGRIVNGYTF. The V and J genes are TRBV28 and TRBJ1-2; unclear D gene. There are 14 residues in the CDR3. Trimming cost V 8 bases and J 6 bases, with 19 bases left between them. Germline V gives CDR1 MDHEN, CDR2 SYDVKM.

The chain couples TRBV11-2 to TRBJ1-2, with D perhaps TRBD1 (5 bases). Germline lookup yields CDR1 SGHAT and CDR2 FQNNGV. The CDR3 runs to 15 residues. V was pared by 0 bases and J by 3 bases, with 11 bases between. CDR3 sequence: CASSLDRARHYGYTF. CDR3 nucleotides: TGTGCCAGCAGCTTAGACAGGGCGAGGCACTATGGCTACACCTTC. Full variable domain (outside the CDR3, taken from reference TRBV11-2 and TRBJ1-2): EAGVAQSPRYKIIEKRQSVAFWCNPISGHATLYWYQQILGQGPKLLIQFQNNGVVDDSQLPKDRFSAERLKGVDSTLKIQPAKLEDSAVYLCASSLDRARHYGYTFGSGTRLTVV.

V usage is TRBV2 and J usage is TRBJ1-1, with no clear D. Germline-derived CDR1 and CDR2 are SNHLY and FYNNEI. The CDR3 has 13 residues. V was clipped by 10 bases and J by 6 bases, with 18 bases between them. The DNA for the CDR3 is TGTGCCACCCCGGCCGCCCTCGGGCCTGAAGCTTTCTTT. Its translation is CATPAALGPEAFF.

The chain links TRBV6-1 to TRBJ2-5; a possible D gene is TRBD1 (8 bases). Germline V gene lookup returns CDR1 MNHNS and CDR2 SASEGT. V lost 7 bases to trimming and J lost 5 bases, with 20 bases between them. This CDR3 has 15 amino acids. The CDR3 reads CASTLRDRGGETQYF. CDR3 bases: TGTGCCAGCACCTTACGCGACAGGGGAGGGGAGACCCAGTACTTC.

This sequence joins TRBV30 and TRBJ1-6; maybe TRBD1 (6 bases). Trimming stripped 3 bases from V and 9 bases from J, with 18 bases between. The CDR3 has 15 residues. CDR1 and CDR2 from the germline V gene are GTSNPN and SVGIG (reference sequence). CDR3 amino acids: CAWRPRGREGSPLHF. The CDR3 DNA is TGTGCCTGGAGGCCCAGGGGTCGGGAGGGTTCACCCCTCCACTTT.